This T cell receptor (beta chain) was recovered during a study of Ad26.COV2.S vaccination and SARS-CoV-2 variants. Study-wide context: Intramuscular Ad26.COV2.S doses were given once or twice, 56 days apart.

The assay was immunoSEQ multiplex PCR, and TCRdb's table has in-frame clones only and misses some. The sample lists around 300,000 clones, roughly 90% occurring once. Findings and limits, study-wide: Placebo recipients and vaccine recipients were similar in non-spike TCR breadth.

The CDR3 is made up of 15 amino acids. Looked up from germline, CDR1 is SGHRS and CDR2 is YFSETQ. V lost 0 bases, J lost 0 bases, and 7 bases lay in between. Notes on this clone: Its specificity is unknown.

As to treatment: roughly 18 received Ad26.COV2.S at low or high dose, single or two shots; several received placebo; per-sample allocation not given. The samples were gathered on day 63 after the first injection of vaccine or placebo. This clonotype was sampled from a person between 18 and 65 years old who received the Ad26.COV2.S COVID-19 vaccine or a placebo. V and J are TRBV5-1 and TRBJ1-3; no clear D. This specimen consisted of peripheral blood, obtained in a trial of Ad26.COV2.S vaccine versus placebo. The CDR3 spells CASSLGASSGNTIYF. The CDR3 nucleotides are TGCGCCAGCAGCTTGGGAGCCTCCTCTGGAAACACCATATATTTT. The full variable domain, completed using reference TRBV5-1 and TRBJ1-3, is KAGVTQTPRYLIKTRGQQVTLSCSPISGHRSVSWYQQTPGQGLQFLFEYFSETQRNKGNFPGRFSGRQFSNSRSEMNVSTLELGDSALYLCASSLGASSGNTIYFGEGSWLTVV.